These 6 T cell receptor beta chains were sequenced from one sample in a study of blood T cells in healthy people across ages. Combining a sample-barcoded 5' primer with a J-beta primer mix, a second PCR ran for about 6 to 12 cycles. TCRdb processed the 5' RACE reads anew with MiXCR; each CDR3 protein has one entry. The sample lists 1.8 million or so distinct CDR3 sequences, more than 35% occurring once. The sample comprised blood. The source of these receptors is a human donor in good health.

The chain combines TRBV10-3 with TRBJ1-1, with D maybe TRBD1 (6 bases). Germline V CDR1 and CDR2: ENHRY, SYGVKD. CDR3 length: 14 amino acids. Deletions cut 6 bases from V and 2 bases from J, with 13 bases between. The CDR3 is CAIRPGQINTEAFF. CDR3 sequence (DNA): TGTGCCATCAGACCCGGACAGATTAACACTGAAGCTTTCTTT.

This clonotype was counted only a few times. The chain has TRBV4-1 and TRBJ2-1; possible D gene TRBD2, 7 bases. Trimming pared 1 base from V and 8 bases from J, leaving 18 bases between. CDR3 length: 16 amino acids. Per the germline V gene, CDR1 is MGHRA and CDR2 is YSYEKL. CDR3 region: CASSQVKGGGRYEQFF. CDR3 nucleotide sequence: TGCGCCAGCAGCCAAGTGAAGGGGGGGGGCCGTTATGAGCAGTTCTTC.

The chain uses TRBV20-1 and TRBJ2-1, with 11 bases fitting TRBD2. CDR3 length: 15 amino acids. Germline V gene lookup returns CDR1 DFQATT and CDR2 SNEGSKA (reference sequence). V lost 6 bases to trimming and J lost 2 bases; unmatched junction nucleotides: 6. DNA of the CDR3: TGCAGTGCGAAACCGGGACTAGCGGCCTACAATGAGCAGTTCTTC. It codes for CSAKPGLAAYNEQFF.

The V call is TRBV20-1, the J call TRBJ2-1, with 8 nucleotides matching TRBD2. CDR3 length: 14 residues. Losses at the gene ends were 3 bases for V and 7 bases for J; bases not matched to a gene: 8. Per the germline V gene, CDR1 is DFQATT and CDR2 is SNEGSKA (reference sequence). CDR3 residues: CSASGGAPGNEQFF. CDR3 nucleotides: TGCAGTGCTAGCGGGGGGGCTCCTGGGAATGAGCAGTTCTTC.

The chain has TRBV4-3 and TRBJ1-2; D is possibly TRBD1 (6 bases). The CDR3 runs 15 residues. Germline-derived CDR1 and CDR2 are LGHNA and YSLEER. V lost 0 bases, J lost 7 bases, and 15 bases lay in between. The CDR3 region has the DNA TGCGCCAGCAGCCAAGATGGACGGGGGGCTGGTGGCTACACCTTC. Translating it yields CASSQDGRGAGGYTF.

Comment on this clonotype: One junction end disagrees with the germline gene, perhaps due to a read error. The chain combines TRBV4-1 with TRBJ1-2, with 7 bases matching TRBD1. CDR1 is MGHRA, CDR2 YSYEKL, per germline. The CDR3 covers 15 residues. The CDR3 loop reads CVSSQAPQGYYGYTF. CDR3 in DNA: TGCGTCAGCAGCCAAGCTCCACAGGGGTATTATGGCTACACCTTC.